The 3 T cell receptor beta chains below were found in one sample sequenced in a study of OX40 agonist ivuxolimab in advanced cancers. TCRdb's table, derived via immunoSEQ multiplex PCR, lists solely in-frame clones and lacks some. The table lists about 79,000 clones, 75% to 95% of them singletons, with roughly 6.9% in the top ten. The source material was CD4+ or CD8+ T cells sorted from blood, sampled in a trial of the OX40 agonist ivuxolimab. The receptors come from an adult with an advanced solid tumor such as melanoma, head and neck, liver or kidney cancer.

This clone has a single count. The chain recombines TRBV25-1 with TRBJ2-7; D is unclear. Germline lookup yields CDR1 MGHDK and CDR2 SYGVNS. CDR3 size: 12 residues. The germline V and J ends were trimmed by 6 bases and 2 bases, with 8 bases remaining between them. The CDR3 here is CASSPGPYEQYF. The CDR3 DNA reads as TGTGCCAGCAGCCCGGGCCCCTACGAGCAGTACTTC.

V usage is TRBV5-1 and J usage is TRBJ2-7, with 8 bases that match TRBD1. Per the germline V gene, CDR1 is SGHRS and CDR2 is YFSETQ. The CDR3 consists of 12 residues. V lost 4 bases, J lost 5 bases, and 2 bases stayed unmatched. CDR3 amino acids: CASSPDRDEQYF. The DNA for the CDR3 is TGCGCCAGCAGCCCGGACAGGGACGAGCAGTACTTC.

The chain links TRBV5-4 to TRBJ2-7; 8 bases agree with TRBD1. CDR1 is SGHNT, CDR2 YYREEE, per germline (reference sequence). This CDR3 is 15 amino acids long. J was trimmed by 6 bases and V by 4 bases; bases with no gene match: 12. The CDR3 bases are TGTGCCAGCAGCCCCAGTGGACAGGGAGGTACCGAGCAGTACTTC. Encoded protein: CASSPSGQGGTEQYF.